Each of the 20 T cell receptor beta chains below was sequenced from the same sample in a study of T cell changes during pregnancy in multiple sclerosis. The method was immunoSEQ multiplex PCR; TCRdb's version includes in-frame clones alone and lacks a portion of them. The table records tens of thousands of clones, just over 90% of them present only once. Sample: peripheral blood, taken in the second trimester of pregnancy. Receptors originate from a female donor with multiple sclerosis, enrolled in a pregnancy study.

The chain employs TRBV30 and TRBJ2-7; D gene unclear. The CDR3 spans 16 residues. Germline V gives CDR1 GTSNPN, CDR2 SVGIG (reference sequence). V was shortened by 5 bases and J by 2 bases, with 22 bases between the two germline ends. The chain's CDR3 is CAWGAWSVESPYEQYF. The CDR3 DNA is TGTGCCTGGGGTGCCTGGAGTGTGGAGTCCCCCTACGAGCAGTACTTC.

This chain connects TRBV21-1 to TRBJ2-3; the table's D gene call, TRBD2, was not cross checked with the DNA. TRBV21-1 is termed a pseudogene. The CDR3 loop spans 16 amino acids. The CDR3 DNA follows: TGTGCCAGGTTCTCCGCGACTAGCGGCCCTAGGGATACGCAGTATTTT. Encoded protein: CARFSATSGPRDTQYF.

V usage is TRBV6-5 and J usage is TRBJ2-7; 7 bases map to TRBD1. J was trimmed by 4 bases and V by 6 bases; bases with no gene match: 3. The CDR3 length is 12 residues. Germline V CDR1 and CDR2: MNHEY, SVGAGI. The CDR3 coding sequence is TGTGCCAGCAGGACAGGGAAATACGAGCAGTACTTC. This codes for CASRTGKYEQYF.

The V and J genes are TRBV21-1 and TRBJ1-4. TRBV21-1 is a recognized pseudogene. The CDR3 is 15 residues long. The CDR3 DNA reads TGTGCCAGCAGCAAAGCGCGGCGGATAAATGAAAAACTGTTTTTT. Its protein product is CASSKARRINEKLFF.

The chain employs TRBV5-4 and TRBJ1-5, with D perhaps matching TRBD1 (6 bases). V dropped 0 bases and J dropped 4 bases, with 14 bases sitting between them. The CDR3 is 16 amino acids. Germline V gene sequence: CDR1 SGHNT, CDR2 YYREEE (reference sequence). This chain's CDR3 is CASSLGGQGGNQPQHF. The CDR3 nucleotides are TGTGCCAGCAGCTTGGGGGGGCAGGGAGGGAATCAGCCCCAGCATTTT.

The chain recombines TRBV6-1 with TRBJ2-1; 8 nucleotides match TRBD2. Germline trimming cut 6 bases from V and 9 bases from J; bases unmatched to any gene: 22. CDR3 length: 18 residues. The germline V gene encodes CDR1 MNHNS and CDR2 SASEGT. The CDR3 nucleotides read TGTGCCAGCAGCGAACCAACCGAACTGATAGCGGGATTGGGTGAGCAGTTCTTC. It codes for CASSEPTELIAGLGEQFF.

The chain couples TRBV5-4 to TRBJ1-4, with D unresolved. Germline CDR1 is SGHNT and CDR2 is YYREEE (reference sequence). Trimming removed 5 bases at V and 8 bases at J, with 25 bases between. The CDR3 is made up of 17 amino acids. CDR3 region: CASSSKLAAQQPEKLFF. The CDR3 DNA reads TGTGCCAGCAGTTCCAAGCTGGCAGCACAGCAGCCCGAAAAACTGTTTTTT.

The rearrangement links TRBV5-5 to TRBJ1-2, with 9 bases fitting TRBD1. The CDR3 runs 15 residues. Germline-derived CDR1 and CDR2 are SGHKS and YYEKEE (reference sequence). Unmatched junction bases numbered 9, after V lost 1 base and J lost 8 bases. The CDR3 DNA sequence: TGTGCCAGCAGCTTGAGTTGGACAGGGGCTAGGGGCTACACCTTC. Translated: CASSLSWTGARGYTF.

The CDR3 nucleotides read TGCGCCAGCAGCCAACCCGACACACCCTACGAGCAGTACTTC. Residues: CASSQPDTPYEQYF. The rearrangement uses TRBV4-1 and TRBJ2-7; D remains ambiguous. Trimming took 2 bases from V and 2 from J, leaving 10 bases between them. The germline V gene has CDR1 MGHRA and CDR2 YSYEKL. This CDR3 has 14 amino acids.

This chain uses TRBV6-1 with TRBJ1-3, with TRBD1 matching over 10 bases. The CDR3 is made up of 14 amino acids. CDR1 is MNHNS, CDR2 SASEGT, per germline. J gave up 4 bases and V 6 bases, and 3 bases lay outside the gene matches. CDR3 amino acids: CASSDRGQGNTIYF. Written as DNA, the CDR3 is TGTGCCAGCAGCGACAGGGGGCAGGGAAACACCATATATTTT.

CDR3 DNA sequence: TGTGCCAGCAGTGAACCCTACTCCTACAATGAGCAGTTCTTC. Its protein is CASSEPYSYNEQFF. The gene calls are TRBV25-1 and TRBJ2-1; D is undetermined. Deletions cut 2 bases from V and 0 bases from J, with 5 bases between. From germline, CDR1 is MGHDK and CDR2 SYGVNS. This CDR3 is built from 14 residues.

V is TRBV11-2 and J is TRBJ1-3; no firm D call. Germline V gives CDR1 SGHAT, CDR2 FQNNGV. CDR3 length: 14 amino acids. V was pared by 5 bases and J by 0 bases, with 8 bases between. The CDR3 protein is CASSPKSSGNTIYF. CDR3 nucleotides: TGTGCCAGCAGCCCCAAGAGCTCTGGAAACACCATATATTTT.

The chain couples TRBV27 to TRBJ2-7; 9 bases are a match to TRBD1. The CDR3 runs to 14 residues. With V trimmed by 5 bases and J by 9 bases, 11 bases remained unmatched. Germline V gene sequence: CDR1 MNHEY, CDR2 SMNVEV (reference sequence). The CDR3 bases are TGTGCCAGCAGTCTGGGAGGGACAGGGCTCGGGCAGTACTTC. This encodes CASSLGGTGLGQYF.

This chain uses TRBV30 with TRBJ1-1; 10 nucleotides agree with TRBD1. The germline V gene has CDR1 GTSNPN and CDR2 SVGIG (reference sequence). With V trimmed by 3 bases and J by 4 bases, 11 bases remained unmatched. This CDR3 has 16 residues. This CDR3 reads CAWSARTGGGGTEAFF. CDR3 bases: TGTGCCTGGAGCGCCCGGACAGGGGGTGGTGGCACTGAAGCTTTCTTT.

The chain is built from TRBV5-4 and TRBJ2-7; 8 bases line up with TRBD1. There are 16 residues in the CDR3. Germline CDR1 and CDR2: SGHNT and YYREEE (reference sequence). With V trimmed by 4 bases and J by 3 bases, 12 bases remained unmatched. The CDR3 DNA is TGTGCCAGCAGCATGGGGGAGGAGACAGGGGTCTACGAGCAGTACTTC. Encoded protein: CASSMGEETGVYEQYF.

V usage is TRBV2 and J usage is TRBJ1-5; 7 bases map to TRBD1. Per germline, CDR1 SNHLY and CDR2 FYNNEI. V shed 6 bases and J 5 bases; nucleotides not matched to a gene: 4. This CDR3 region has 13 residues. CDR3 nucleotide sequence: TGTGCCAGCAGCCCAGGGGGTGATCAGCCCCAGCATTTT. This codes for CASSPGGDQPQHF.

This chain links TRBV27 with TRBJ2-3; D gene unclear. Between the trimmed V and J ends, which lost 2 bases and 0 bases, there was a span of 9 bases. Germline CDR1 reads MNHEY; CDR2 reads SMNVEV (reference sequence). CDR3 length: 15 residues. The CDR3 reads CASSLLGTSTDTQYF. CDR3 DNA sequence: TGTGCCAGCAGTTTACTTGGTACTAGCACAGATACGCAGTATTTT.

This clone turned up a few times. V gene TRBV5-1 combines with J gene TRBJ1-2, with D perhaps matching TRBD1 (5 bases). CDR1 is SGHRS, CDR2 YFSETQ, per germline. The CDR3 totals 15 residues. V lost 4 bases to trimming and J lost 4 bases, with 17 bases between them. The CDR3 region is CASSPATGASYGYTF. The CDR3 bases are TGCGCCAGCAGCCCCGCCACAGGAGCCTCCTATGGCTACACCTTC.

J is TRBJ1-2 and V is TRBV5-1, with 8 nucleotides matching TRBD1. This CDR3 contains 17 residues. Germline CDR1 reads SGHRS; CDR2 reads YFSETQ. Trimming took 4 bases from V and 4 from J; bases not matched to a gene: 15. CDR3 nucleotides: TGCGCCAGCAGCACGGGACAGGTGATAAAACCGAGCTATGGCTACACCTTC. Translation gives CASSTGQVIKPSYGYTF.

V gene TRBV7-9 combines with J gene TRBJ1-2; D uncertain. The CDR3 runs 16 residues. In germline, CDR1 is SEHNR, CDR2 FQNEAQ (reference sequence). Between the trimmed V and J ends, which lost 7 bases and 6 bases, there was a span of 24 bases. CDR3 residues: CASTQLLGQASHGYTF. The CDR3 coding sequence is TGTGCCAGCACCCAGCTACTTGGGCAGGCAAGTCATGGCTACACCTTC. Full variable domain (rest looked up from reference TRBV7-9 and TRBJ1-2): DTGVSQNPRHKITKRGQNVTFRCDPISEHNRLYWYRQTLGQGPEFLTYFQNEAQLEKSRLLSDRFSAERPKGSFSTLEIQRTEQGDSAMYLCASTQLLGQASHGYTFGSGTRLTVV.